This T cell receptor (beta chain) was identified during a study of OX40 agonist ivuxolimab in advanced cancers. Overall study context: Age averaged about 62 years (range about 23 to 80), and around 78% were male. Allowance was made for prior anti-PD-1, anti-PD-L1 or anti-CTLA-4 therapy, and about 37% had some. Findings and limits, study-wide: Doses of 0.1 to 3.0 mg/kg were accompanied by clonal expansion of CD4+ and CD8+ blood T cells by week 6.

Measured with immunoSEQ multiplex PCR; TCRdb has only the in-frame clones, and not every one. Of about 35,000 clones in the sample, 92% were seen once. Germline CDR1 is MGHRA and CDR2 is YSYEKL. The CDR3 extends over 15 amino acids. Deletions cut 3 bases from V and 0 bases from J, with 11 bases between. With regard to this clone: Its matching antigen is unknown.

Drawing of blood for sampling happened at baseline, at cycle 4 day 1, and at cycle 7 day 1. Here the sequenced sample was CD4+ or CD8+ T cells sorted from blood, taken in a trial of the OX40 agonist ivuxolimab. The clonotype originates from an adult with an advanced solid tumor such as melanoma, head and neck, liver or kidney cancer. The V call is TRBV4-1, the J call TRBJ1-1; the D gene is possibly TRBD1 (5 bases). The CDR3 bases are TGCGCCAGCAGCCAGGATGACAGTCTGAACACTGAAGCTTTCTTT. It yields the protein CASSQDDSLNTEAFF.